This T cell receptor (beta chain) was retrieved from a study of CD8 T cells in ankylosing spondylitis. Researchers built TCR beta libraries using quantitative 5'-RACE with molecular barcodes. TCRdb analysed the 5' RACE reads with MiXCR anew, one entry per CDR3 protein. The sample has roughly 150,000 distinct CDR3 sequences; roughly 6.6% are singletons. At least ten counts were recorded for this clonotype. The antigen is undetermined. The CDR3 has 14 residues. The V gene's germline CDR1 is SGHRS and CDR2 YFSETQ. V was pared by 0 bases and J by 4 bases, with 10 bases between. Study observations and caveats: Characteristic of ankylosing spondylitis blood, it appeared, was a TCR beta motif comprising about eight highly homologous variants. Reportedly, significant enrichment of disease-linked clones occurred in matched ankylosing spondylitis synovial fluid. Peripheral blood samples showed relatively rare disease-linked clones, and these clones were CD8+.

The sequenced sample was blood, either unsorted or a sorted T cell fraction (not recorded which). The clonotype comes from a female donor with ankylosing spondylitis or in good health (not recorded which). The chain recombines TRBV5-1 with TRBJ1-1; D ambiguous. CDR3 DNA: TGCGCCAGCAGCTTGGCCTCAGCGAGCACTGAAGCTTTCTTT. This sequence encodes CASSLASASTEAFF.